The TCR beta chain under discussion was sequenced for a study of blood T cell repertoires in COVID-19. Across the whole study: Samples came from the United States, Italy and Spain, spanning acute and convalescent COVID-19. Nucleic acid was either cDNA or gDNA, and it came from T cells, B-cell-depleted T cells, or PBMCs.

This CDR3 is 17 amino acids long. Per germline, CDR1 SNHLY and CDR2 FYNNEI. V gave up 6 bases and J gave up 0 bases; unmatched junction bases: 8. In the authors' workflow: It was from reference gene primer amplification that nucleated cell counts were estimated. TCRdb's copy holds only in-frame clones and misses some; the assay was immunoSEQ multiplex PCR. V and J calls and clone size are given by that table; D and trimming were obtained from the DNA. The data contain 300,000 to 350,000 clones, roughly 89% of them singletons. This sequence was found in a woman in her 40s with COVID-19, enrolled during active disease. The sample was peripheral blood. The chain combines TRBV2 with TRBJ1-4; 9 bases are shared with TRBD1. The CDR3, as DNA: TGTGCCAGCAGCACGACAGGGGGGGATTCAACTAATGAAAAACTGTTTTTT. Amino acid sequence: CASSTTGGDSTNEKLFF.